The TCR beta chain described here comes from a study of T cells in Graves' hyperthyroidism and ophthalmopathy. RNA transcripts gave rise to amplified TCR beta CDR3 regions. The study used the HTBI primer set for a first-round RT-PCR of the TCR CDR3. TCRdb reprocessed the multiplex PCR reads via MiXCR and lists one record per CDR3 protein. The table shows around 440,000 distinct CDR3 sequences, with 15% to 18% occurring only once. This clonotype came up many times. The CDR3 is made up of 20 amino acids. The V segment lost 4 bases and the J segment 1 base; nucleotides outside the gene matches: 13. Germline V CDR1 and CDR2: SGHKS, YYEKEE (reference sequence).

This clonotype was obtained from a woman aged 18-35 years with Graves' hyperthyroidism. The gene calls are TRBV5-5 and TRBJ2-1; TRBD2 agrees at 14 bases. The sequencing sample was made of blood. This chain's CDR3 is CASSPDIPGLAGVSYNEQFF. CDR3 nucleotide sequence: TGTGCCAGCAGCCCGGATATCCCGGGACTAGCGGGAGTTTCCTACAATGAGCAGTTCTTC.